This T cell receptor (beta chain) was retrieved from a study of CD8+CD57+ T cells in acquired aplastic anemia. The study, taken as a whole, reports: Between patients and controls, approximately 29 CD8+ CDR3 sequences were found in common.

CDR3 and TCR beta VDJ profiling relied on genomic DNA as the template. TCRdb re-analysed the reads in MiXCR, keeping a single row per CDR3 protein. The table lists 150,000 to 200,000 distinct CDR3 sequences, 55% to 70% of them singletons. With regard to this clonotype: Antigen specificity is unknown.

This CDR3 contains 15 residues. The germline gives CDR1 SGHVS, CDR2 FNYEAQ. V lost 3 bases to trimming and J lost 0 bases; unmatched junction nucleotides: 2. Sequencing input: sorted CD4+, CD8+, or CD8+CD57+ T cells (not recorded which) from PBMCs. This clonotype was sampled from a human donor with severe aplastic anemia or a healthy control (not recorded which). The V call is TRBV7-6, the J call TRBJ2-3, with TRBD1 identical over 8 bases. The CDR3 is CASSLGDRSTDTQYF. In nucleotides, the CDR3 is TGTGCCAGCAGCTTGGGGGACAGGAGCACAGATACGCAGTATTTT. The full variable domain, rest sourced from reference TRBV7-6 and TRBJ2-3, is GAGVSQSPRYKVTKRGQDVALRCDPISGHVSLYWYRQALGQGPEFLTYFNYEAQQDKSGLPNDRFSAERPEGSISTLTIQRTEQRDSAMYRCASSLGDRSTDTQYFGPGTRLTVL.